One and the same sample provided the 22 T cell receptor beta chains below, sequenced in a study of shared clonotypes between healthy human individuals. Produced via immunoSEQ multiplex PCR; TCRdb's table is partial and in-frame only. The sample lists millions of clones; roughly 96% were seen once. The sequenced sample was naive CD4+ T cells sorted from blood. Sample subset: CD45RA+ positively selected. The receptor set was obtained from a man between 18 and 35 years old in good health.

V is TRBV28 and J is TRBJ2-5; D may be TRBD2 (6 bases). V was clipped by 7 bases and J by 5 bases, with 20 bases between them. Germline CDR1 MDHEN, CDR2 SYDVKM. The CDR3 sequence is 15 residues long. The DNA of the CDR3 is TGTGCCAGCAACGGAGGCGGGAAGCCGAGGGAGACCCAGTACTTC. This translates into CASNGGGKPRETQYF. Combining the CDR3 with reference TRBV28 and TRBJ2-5 gives the whole variable domain DVKVTQSSRYLVKRTGEKVFLECVQDMDHENMFWYRQDPGLGLRLIYFSYDVKMKEKGDIPEGYSVSREKKERFSLILESASTNQTSMYLCASNGGGKPRETQYFGPGTRLLVL.

The rearrangement uses TRBV9 and TRBJ2-7; the match to TRBD2 covers 7 bases. The junction had 6 bases not matched to a gene; V was cut back by 0 bases and J by 3 bases. The germline gives CDR1 SGDLS, CDR2 YYNGEE. The CDR3 sequence is 15 residues long. In DNA form, the CDR3 reads TGTGCCAGCAGCGTAGGGGAGGGAGCGAACTACGAGCAGTACTTC. Protein: CASSVGEGANYEQYF.

This clone was seen a single time. J is TRBJ1-4 and V is TRBV2, with D unclear. Trimming removed 7 bases at V and 0 bases at J, with 9 bases between. From germline, CDR1 is SNHLY and CDR2 FYNNEI. The CDR3 runs 14 residues. CDR3 in DNA: TGTGCCAGCAAGCGGAGTGCAACTAATGAAAAACTGTTTTTT. The encoded protein is CASKRSATNEKLFF.

The chain combines TRBV7-2 with TRBJ2-5; D perhaps matches TRBD1 (6 bases). Between the trimmed V and J ends, which lost 0 bases and 6 bases, there was a span of 11 bases. The V gene's germline CDR1 is SGHTA and CDR2 FQGNSA. The CDR3 totals 14 residues. CDR3 DNA sequence: TGTGCCAGCAGCTTAGCTGGGGGCTCAAAGACCCAGTACTTC. Translated, it gives CASSLAGGSKTQYF.

The J gene is TRBJ1-2, the V gene TRBV6-5, with D hard to call. Trimming cost V 11 bases and J 3 bases, with 13 bases left between them. The CDR3 runs 12 residues. Germline V gene sequence: CDR1 MNHEY, CDR2 SVGAGI. CDR3 amino acids: CAHPASDYGYTF. The CDR3 DNA reads TGTGCCCATCCGGCCTCAGACTATGGCTACACCTTC.

This sequence joins TRBV9 and TRBJ2-7; possible D gene TRBD1, 5 bases. Trimming left V 0 bases short and J 5 bases short, with 9 bases between. This CDR3 has 13 residues. The germline gives CDR1 SGDLS, CDR2 YYNGEE. CDR3 DNA: TGTGCCAGCAGCGTAGCTCAGGGAAACGAGCAGTACTTC. Translating gives CASSVAQGNEQYF.

J is TRBJ1-4 and V is TRBV7-2, with D uncertain. Germline CDR1 and CDR2: SGHTA and FQGNSA. This CDR3 region has 17 residues. V was trimmed by 2 bases and J by 0 bases, leaving 13 bases between them. The CDR3, as DNA: TGTGCCAGCAGCTTACAAACAGCCAGATCAACTAATGAAAAACTGTTTTTT. Amino acid sequence: CASSLQTARSTNEKLFF.

This chain joins TRBV18 and TRBJ2-7; D gene unclear. The germline CDR1 and CDR2 sequences are KGHSH and LQKENI. Trimming left V 0 bases short and J 6 bases short, with 9 bases between. The CDR3 has 13 residues. CDR3 DNA sequence: TGTGCCAGCTCACCACCGACGGTACTCGAGCAGTACTTC. Translating gives CASSPPTVLEQYF.

About this clone: This sample includes further DNA sequences coding for the same CDR3. This sequence joins TRBV27 and TRBJ1-4; D ambiguous. The CDR3 consists of 15 residues. Germline V gene data show CDR1 as MNHEY and CDR2 as SMNVEV (reference sequence). The V gene lost 3 bases and the J gene lost 0 bases, with 8 bases spanning the gap. The CDR3: CASSLRAATNEKLFF. CDR3 nucleotides: TGTGCCAGCAGTTTGAGGGCCGCAACTAATGAAAAACTGTTTTTT.

The chain uses TRBV28 and TRBJ1-5, with D unclear. Per germline, CDR1 MDHEN and CDR2 SYDVKM. The V and J ends lost 4 bases and 5 bases respectively, with 15 bases between them. The CDR3 consists of 15 residues. In DNA, the CDR3 is TGTGCCAGCAGTTCCAGTGCGGGTCGAGATCAGCCCCAGCATTTT. Its protein is CASSSSAGRDQPQHF.

The chain has TRBV5-4 and TRBJ1-1; a possible D gene is TRBD1 (5 bases). Trimming removed 4 bases at V and 6 bases at J, with 13 bases between. The CDR3 consists of 13 residues. Germline values: CDR1 SGHNT, CDR2 YYREEE (reference sequence). The CDR3: CASSEPQGSEAFF. The CDR3 nucleotides read TGTGCCAGCAGCGAACCCCAGGGATCTGAAGCTTTCTTT.

Details on this clone: This specimen includes other DNA sequences encoding the same CDR3. This chain connects TRBV5-4 to TRBJ2-3; no reliable D call. CDR1 and CDR2 from the germline V gene are SGHNT and YYREEE (reference sequence). V was cut by 0 bases and J by 0 bases, with 8 bases left in between. The CDR3 spans 15 residues. The CDR3 nucleotides read TGTGCCAGCAGCTTGGCATTAGGGAGCACAGATACGCAGTATTTT. Protein sequence: CASSLALGSTDTQYF. Complete variable domain (other parts from reference TRBV5-4 and TRBJ2-3): ETGVTQSPTHLIKTRGQQVTLRCSSQSGHNTVSWYQQALGQGPQFIFQYYREEENGRGNFPPRFSGLQFPNYSSELNVNALELDDSALYLCASSLALGSTDTQYFGPGTRLTVL.

The V gene is TRBV5-6, the J gene TRBJ2-7; D remains ambiguous. V was pared by 0 bases and J by 5 bases, with 15 bases between. The CDR3 has 15 amino acids. Germline-derived CDR1 and CDR2 are SGHDT and YYEEEE. CDR3 in amino acids: CASSLERAFEDEQYF. The CDR3 DNA is TGTGCCAGCAGCTTGGAACGGGCCTTTGAGGACGAGCAGTACTTC.

The J gene is TRBJ2-4, the V gene TRBV4-1, with 12 bases matching TRBD2. V was clipped by 1 base and J by 7 bases; unmatched bases: 11. The germline V gene has CDR1 MGHRA and CDR2 YSYEKL. The CDR3 totals 18 residues. The CDR3 region is CASSQGRASGRAVNIQYF. The DNA of the CDR3 is TGCGCCAGCAGCCAAGGCCGAGCTAGCGGGAGGGCTGTTAACATTCAGTACTTC.

The chain has TRBV9 and TRBJ2-5; 8 bases are a match to TRBD2. The germline V gene has CDR1 SGDLS and CDR2 YYNGEE. The CDR3 sequence is 16 residues long. With V trimmed by 1 base and J by 3 bases, 8 bases remained unmatched. The CDR3 region is CASSVSSGLIEETQYF. The CDR3 DNA reads as TGTGCCAGCAGCGTATCTAGCGGGCTTATCGAAGAGACCCAGTACTTC.

This clone was seen only once. The chain links TRBV10-2 to TRBJ2-5; D may be TRBD1 (5 bases). This CDR3 comprises 15 residues. Germline V gene data show CDR1 as WSHSY and CDR2 as SAAADI. V lost 2 bases, J lost 5 bases, and 15 bases lay in between. CDR3 nucleotide sequence: TGCGCCAGCAGTGAGATGACGGCAGGGCGGGAGACCCAGTACTTC. This encodes CASSEMTAGRETQYF.

The J gene is TRBJ2-7, the V gene TRBV27; D is possibly TRBD1 or TRBD2 (5 bases each). Trimming took off 6 bases at V and 3 bases at J, with 21 bases between the two ends. Germline lookup yields CDR1 MNHEY and CDR2 SMNVEV (reference sequence). The CDR3 totals 16 residues. The chain's CDR3 is CASRVYRGQRGYEQYF. The DNA for the CDR3 is TGTGCCAGCAGAGTTTACCGCGGCCAGAGGGGCTACGAGCAGTACTTC.

This chain uses TRBV5-1 with TRBJ2-3; D is perhaps TRBD2 (5 bases). The CDR3 loop spans 12 amino acids. V was shortened by 5 bases and J by 4 bases, with 8 bases between the two germline ends. Germline CDR1 is SGHRS and CDR2 is YFSETQ. The CDR3 DNA sequence: TGCGCCAGCAGGCCGGGGTCAGATACGCAGTATTTT. It is translated as CASRPGSDTQYF.

The V and J genes are TRBV5-8 and TRBJ2-7, with unresolved D. Per germline, CDR1 SGHTS and CDR2 YDEGEE. The CDR3 is made up of 11 amino acids. Trimming pared 5 bases from V and 3 bases from J, leaving 6 bases between. Written as DNA, the CDR3 is TGTGCCAGCAGGGTGGGCTACGAGCAGTACTTC. Translating it yields CASRVGYEQYF.

With respect to this clone: Other DNA variants within this sample encode the same CDR3. CDR3 in DNA: TGCGCCAGCAGCTCGCAGGGCTACGAGCAGTACTTC. It codes for CASSSQGYEQYF. The rearrangement links TRBV5-1 to TRBJ2-7; D perhaps matches TRBD1 (5 bases). There are 12 residues in the CDR3. Trimming left V 3 bases short and J 3 bases short, with 7 bases between. CDR1 and CDR2 from the germline V gene are SGHRS and YFSETQ.

This chain links TRBV4-1 with TRBJ2-7; D tentatively reads TRBD1 or TRBD2 (5 bases each). V lost 0 bases and J 6 bases, leaving 21 bases between the germline ends. Germline V gene data show CDR1 as MGHRA and CDR2 as YSYEKL. The CDR3 is made up of 17 amino acids. This chain's CDR3 is CASSQDGVRGSRSEQYF. The CDR3 coding sequence is TGCGCCAGCAGCCAAGATGGCGTGAGGGGATCTAGATCCGAGCAGTACTTC.

This clone was observed many times. This sequence joins TRBV9 and TRBJ2-1; no clear D gene. The germline V gene has CDR1 SGDLS and CDR2 YYNGEE. This CDR3 is 14 amino acids long. The ends were cut back, 2 bases at V and 8 bases at J, with 14 bases in the middle. This CDR3 reads CASSVRRYGDEQFF. CDR3 bases: TGTGCCAGCAGCGTGCGGCGGTATGGGGATGAGCAGTTCTTC.